This TCR beta chain was sequenced in a study of persistence of HIV-infected CD4 T cells. Study outcomes and limitations: Proviral oligoclonality tracked with TCR oligoclonality within the same sorted cells.

Sequencing used immunoSEQ version 4 in survey mode. Generated by immunoSEQ multiplex PCR, the TCRdb table keeps only in-frame clones and is missing some. The table has 40,000 to 50,000 clones, around 75% seen once. As concerns this clone: The antigen remains unidentified.

Stimulation used around 9.1 ug/mL lysate from CMV-infected fibroblasts. Sorted nonresponding memory CD4+ T cells were CD40L-negative, CD69-negative, CD45RO-high. Undetectable plasma HIV-1 RNA below 50 copies/mL lasted at least 4 years. The CDR3 extends over 16 amino acids. V dropped 7 bases and J dropped 6 bases, with 19 bases sitting between them. The rearrangement joins TRBV23-1 to TRBJ1-6; D is uncertain. TRBV23-1 is an ORF for which the function is uncertain. The clonotype comes from an adult man with HIV who was CMV-seropositive. The sample consisted of CD4+ T cells sorted from PBMCs after approximately 18-hour stimulation, taken from a patient who received antiretroviral therapy. Written as DNA, the CDR3 is TGCGCCAGCATCCCCGTCGACGGGCCCCTTAATTCACCCCTCCACTTT. It yields the protein CASIPVDGPLNSPLHF.